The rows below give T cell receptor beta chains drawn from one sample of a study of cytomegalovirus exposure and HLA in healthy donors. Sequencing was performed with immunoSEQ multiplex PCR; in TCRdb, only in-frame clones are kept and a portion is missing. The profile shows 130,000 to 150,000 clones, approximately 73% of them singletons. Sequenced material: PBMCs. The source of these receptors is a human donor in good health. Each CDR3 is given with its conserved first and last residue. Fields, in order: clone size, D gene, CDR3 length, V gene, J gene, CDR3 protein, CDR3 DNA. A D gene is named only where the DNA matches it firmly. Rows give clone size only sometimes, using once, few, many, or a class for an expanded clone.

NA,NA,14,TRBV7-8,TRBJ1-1,CASSFDRMNTEAFF,TGTGCCAGCAGCTTCGACAGAATGAACACTGAAGCTTTCTTT
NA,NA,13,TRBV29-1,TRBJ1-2,CSVTYAGHYGYTF,TGCAGCGTGACATACGCGGGGCACTATGGCTACACCTTC
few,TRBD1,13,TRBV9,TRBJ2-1,CASSAGGYNEQFF,TGTGCCAGCAGCGCAGGGGGCTACAATGAGCAGTTCTTC
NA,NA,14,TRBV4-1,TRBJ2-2,CASSQVGNTGELFF,TGCGCCAGCAGCCAAGTCGGGAACACCGGGGAGCTGTTTTTT
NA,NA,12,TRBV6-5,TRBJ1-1,CASSPGNTEAFF,TGTGCCAGCAGTCCAGGTAACACTGAAGCTTTCTTT
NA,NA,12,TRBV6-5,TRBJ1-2,CASSYDSKTNTF,TGTGCCAGCAGTTACGACAGTAAGACGAACACCTTC
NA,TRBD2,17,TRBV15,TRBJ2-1,CATSRVGLAGPYNEQFF,TGTGCCACCAGCAGAGTGGGACTAGCGGGGCCCTACAATGAGCAGTTCTTC
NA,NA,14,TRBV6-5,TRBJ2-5,CATRRSGARETQYF,TGTGCCACAAGGAGGTCAGGGGCCAGAGAGACCCAGTACTTC
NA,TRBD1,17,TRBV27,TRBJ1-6,CASSLGQGRSYNSPLHF,TGTGCCAGCAGTTTGGGACAGGGTCGGTCCTATAATTCACCCCTCCACTTT
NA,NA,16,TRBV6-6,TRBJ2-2,CASHTHPGSNTGELFF,TGTGCCAGCCACACTCATCCGGGTTCGAACACCGGGGAGTTGTTTTTT
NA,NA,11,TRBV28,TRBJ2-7,CASRFHYEQYF,TGTGCCAGCAGGTTCCACTACGAGCAGTACTTC
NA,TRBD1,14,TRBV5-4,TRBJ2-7,CASSSGQGAYEQYF,TGTGCCAGCAGTTCCGGACAGGGGGCGTACGAGCAGTACTTC
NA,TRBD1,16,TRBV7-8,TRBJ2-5,CASSRDIQGWGETQYF,TGTGCCAGCAGCCGAGATATACAGGGGTGGGGAGAGACCCAGTACTTC
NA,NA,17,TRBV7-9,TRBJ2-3,CASSVLTSRDYGDTQYF,TGTGCCAGCAGCGTCCTCACTAGCAGGGATTACGGGGATACGCAGTATTTT
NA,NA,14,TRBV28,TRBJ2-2,CASSRTGNTGELFF,TGTGCCAGCAGCCGGACGGGAAACACCGGGGAGCTGTTTTTT
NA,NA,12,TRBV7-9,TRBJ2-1,CSSSLDGSEQFF,TGTTCCAGCAGCTTAGACGGGAGTGAGCAGTTCTTC
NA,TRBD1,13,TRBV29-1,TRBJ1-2,CSVEAWQGVGYTF,TGCAGCGTTGAAGCTTGGCAGGGGGTTGGCTACACCTTC
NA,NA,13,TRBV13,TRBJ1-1,CASSFSRNTEAFF,TGTGCCAGCAGCTTTAGCAGGAACACTGAAGCTTTCTTT
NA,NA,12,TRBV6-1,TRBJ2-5,CASSQGWETQYF,TGTGCCAGCAGTCAGGGATGGGAGACCCAGTACTTC
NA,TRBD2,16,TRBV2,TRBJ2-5,CASNGRLAIVQETQYF,TGTGCCAGCAACGGAAGACTAGCGATCGTCCAAGAGACCCAGTACTTC
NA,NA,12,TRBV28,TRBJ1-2,CASSLGGFGYTF,TGTGCCAGCAGTTTGGGGGGTTTTGGCTACACCTTC
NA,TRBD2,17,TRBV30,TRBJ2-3,CAWKRMGGPGGTDTQYF,TGTGCCTGGAAGAGAATGGGAGGGCCGGGCGGCACAGATACGCAGTATTTT
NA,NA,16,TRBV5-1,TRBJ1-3,CASSLDGLHFGNTIYF,TGCGCCAGCAGCTTGGACGGTTTGCACTTTGGAAACACCATATATTTT
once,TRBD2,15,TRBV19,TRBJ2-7,CAVPGLAGALDEQYF,TGTGCAGTACCGGGACTAGCGGGAGCCCTCGACGAGCAGTACTTC
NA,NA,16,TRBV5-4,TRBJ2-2,CASSSPRTTNTGELFF,TGTGCCAGCAGTTCCCCGAGGACTACGAACACCGGGGAGCTGTTTTTT
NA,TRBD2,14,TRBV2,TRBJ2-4,CASMTGGGKNIQYF,TGTGCCAGCATGACGGGAGGTGGCAAAAACATTCAGTACTTC
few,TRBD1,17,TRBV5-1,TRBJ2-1,CASSLAGTDGSYNEQFF,TGCGCCAGCAGCTTGGCCGGGACAGACGGCTCCTACAATGAGCAGTTCTTC
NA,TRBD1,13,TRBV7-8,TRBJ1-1,CASSLTGPTEAFF,TGTGCCAGCAGCTTGACAGGGCCCACTGAAGCTTTCTTT
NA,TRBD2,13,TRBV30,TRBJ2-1,CAWESGRSNEQFF,TGTGCCTGGGAAAGCGGGAGAAGTAATGAGCAGTTCTTC
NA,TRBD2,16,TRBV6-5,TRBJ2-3,CASSYDGLAGTDTQYF,TGTGCCAGCAGTTACGACGGACTAGCGGGAACAGATACGCAGTATTTT
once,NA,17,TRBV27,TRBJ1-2,CASSSGTPYYPSKGYTF,TGTGCCAGCAGTTCCGGGACACCATATTATCCTTCGAAGGGCTACACCTTC
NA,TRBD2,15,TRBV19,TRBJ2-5,CASSNTGTRGETQYF,TGTGCCAGTAGTAACACCGGGACTAGGGGAGAGACCCAGTACTTC
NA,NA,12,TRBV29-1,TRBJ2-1,CSGTERYNEQFF,TGCAGCGGGACAGAAAGATACAATGAGCAGTTCTTC
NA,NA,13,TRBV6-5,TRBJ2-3,CASQLAIFDTQYF,TGTGCCAGTCAACTAGCTATATTTGATACGCAGTATTTT
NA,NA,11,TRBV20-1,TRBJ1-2,CSLVEGDGYTF,TGCAGCCTCGTTGAGGGGGATGGCTACACCTTC
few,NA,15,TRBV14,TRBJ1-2,CASSQGLVRLYGYTF,TGTGCCAGCAGCCAAGGTTTGGTCAGGCTTTATGGCTACACCTTC
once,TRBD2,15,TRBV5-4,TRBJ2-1,CASSLVLAGGHEQFF,TGTGCCAGCAGCTTGGTTCTAGCGGGGGGACATGAGCAGTTCTTC
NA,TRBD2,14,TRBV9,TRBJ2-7,CASSVSGPPYEQYF,TGTGCCAGCAGCGTTAGCGGGCCACCCTACGAGCAGTACTTC
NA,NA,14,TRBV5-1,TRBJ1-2,CASSLEQGWNGYTF,TGCGCCAGCAGCTTGGAGCAGGGTTGGAATGGCTACACCTTC
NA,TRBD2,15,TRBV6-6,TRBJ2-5,CASSLDGGMQETQYF,TGTGCCAGCAGTCTGGACGGGGGGATGCAAGAGACCCAGTACTTC